This T cell receptor beta chain is drawn from a study of blood T cell repertoires in COVID-19. Study at large: Acute and convalescent COVID-19 samples came from the United States, Italy and Spain. Nucleic acid was either cDNA or gDNA, and it came from T cells, B-cell-depleted T cells, or PBMCs.

The CDR3 is 13 residues long. The J segment lost 5 bases and the V segment lost 3 bases, leaving 4 bases of the junction unmatched. The authors' processing: Reference gene primer amplification yielded estimated nucleated cell counts. The data were produced by immunoSEQ multiplex PCR, yet TCRdb's version contains in-frame clones alone and is incomplete. V and J calls and clone size are copied from that table; D and trimming were computed from the DNA. The table has 150,000 or so clones, 75% to 90% seen once. This receptor was identified in a woman aged 60 to 75 with acute or convalescent COVID-19. Sample: peripheral blood. The gene calls are TRBV12-3 or TRBV12-4 and TRBJ2-7, with 7 bases lining up with TRBD1. Written as DNA, the CDR3 is TGTGCCAGCAGTTTGACAGGGTCCCACGAGCAGTACTTC. This encodes CASSLTGSHEQYF.